This T cell receptor (beta chain) was found in a study of T cells expressing NK-cell markers. Study-wide context: Sorted T-cell subsets CD3+CD56+NKG2C+, CD3+CD56+NKG2C- and CD3+CD56-NKG2C+ were TCR beta-sequenced. General study results and limits: One observes that, in several donors, these clonotypes were also the leading ones within the CD3+CD56-NKG2C+ fraction.

As to this clonotype: As yet, its antigen is unknown.

Germline V gives CDR1 DFQATT, CDR2 SNEGSKA (reference sequence). The CDR3 loop spans 13 amino acids. Following a re-call of the 5' RACE reads, TCRdb has one entry per CDR3 protein and lacks DNA. This sample's clone table lists about 160,000 distinct CDR3 sequences. This TCR derives from a man aged 18 to 70 in good health. The chain carries TRBV20-1 and TRBJ2-4; TCRdb returns TRBD1, unconfirmable since there is no DNA. Specimen: blood T cells: a sorted CD56 or NKG2C T cell subset, CD4+ or CD8+ T cells, or bulk PBMC T cells (not recorded which). The CDR3 here is CSAPPVGENIQYF.